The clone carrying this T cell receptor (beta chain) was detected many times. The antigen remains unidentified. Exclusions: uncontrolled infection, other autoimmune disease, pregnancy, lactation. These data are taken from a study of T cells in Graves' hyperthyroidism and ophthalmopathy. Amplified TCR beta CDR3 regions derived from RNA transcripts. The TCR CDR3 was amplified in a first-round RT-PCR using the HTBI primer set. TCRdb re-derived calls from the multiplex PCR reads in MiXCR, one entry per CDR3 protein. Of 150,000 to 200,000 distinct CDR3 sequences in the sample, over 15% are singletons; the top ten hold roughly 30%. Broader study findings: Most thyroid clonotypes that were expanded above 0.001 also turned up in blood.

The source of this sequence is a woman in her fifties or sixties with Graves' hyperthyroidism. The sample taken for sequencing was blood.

CDR3 bases: TGTGCCAGCAGCTTAATAGGGGGGGGAGTAAATGAGCAGTTCTTC. It codes for CASSLIGGGVNEQFF. The chain employs TRBV11-2 and TRBJ2-1; tentatively, D is TRBD2 (7 bases). The CDR3 totals 15 residues. Between the trimmed V and J ends, which lost 2 bases and 7 bases, there was a span of 15 bases. The germline CDR1 and CDR2 sequences are SGHAT and FQNNGV.